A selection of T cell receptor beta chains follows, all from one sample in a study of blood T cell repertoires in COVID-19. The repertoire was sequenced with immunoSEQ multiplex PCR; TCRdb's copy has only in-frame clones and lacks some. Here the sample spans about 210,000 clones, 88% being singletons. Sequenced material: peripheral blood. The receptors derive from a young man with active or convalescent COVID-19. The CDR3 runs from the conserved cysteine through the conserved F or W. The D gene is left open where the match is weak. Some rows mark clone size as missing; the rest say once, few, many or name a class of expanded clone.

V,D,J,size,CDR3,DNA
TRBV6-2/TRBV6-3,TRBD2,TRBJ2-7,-,CASSGRAYEQYF,TGTGCCAGTAGCGGGAGGGCCTACGAGCAGTACTTC
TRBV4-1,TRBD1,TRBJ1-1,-,CASSQDRQGGTEAFF,TGCGCCAGCAGCCAAGATCGACAGGGGGGCACTGAAGCTTTCTTT
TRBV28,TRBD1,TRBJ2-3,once,CASSRDRDDTQYF,TGTGCCAGCAGCCGCGACAGGGATGATACGCAGTATTTT
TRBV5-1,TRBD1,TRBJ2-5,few,CASSLKDREETQYF,TGCGCCAGCAGCTTGAAGGACAGGGAAGAGACCCAGTACTTC
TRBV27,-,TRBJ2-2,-,CASIKRGTGELFF,TGTGCCAGCATTAAACGAGGAACCGGGGAGCTGTTTTTT
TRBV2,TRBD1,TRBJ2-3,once,CASSRDSSSTDTQYF,TGTGCCAGCAGCCGGGACAGCTCTAGCACAGATACGCAGTATTTT
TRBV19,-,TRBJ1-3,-,CASSSLGSSSGNTIYF,TGTGCCAGTAGTAGCCTCGGGTCGAGCTCTGGAAACACCATATATTTT
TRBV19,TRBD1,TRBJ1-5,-,CASSRAGGDQPQHF,TGTGCCAGTAGTAGGGCAGGGGGTGATCAGCCCCAGCATTTT
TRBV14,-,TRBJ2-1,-,CASSHYQDGIRFF,TGTGCCAGCAGCCACTACCAGGACGGGATTAGGTTCTTC
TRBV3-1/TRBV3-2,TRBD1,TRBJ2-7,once,CASSRSSGQGVGEQYF,TGTGCCAGCAGCCGGAGCTCGGGACAGGGAGTCGGCGAGCAGTACTTC
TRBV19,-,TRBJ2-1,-,CASSTAWANEQFF,TGTGCCAGTAGTACGGCCTGGGCCAACGAGCAGTTCTTC
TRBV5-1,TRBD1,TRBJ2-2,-,CASSYYGTQGARRELFF,TGCGCCAGCAGCTACTACGGGACCCAGGGGGCTCGGAGGGAGCTGTTTTTT
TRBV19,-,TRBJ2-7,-,CASSMEDRLYEQYF,TGTGCCAGTAGTATGGAGGACAGACTCTACGAGCAGTACTTC
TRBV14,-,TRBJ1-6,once,CASSSLRGAKSPLHF,TGTGCCAGCAGCTCCCTCCGGGGGGCAAAATCACCCCTCCACTTT
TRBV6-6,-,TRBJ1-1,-,CASSYDALGRTEAFF,TGTGCCAGCAGTTACGACGCGTTGGGGCGGACTGAAGCTTTCTTT
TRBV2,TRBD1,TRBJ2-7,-,CASSGDRLYEQYF,TGTGCCAGCAGTGGGGACAGGCTATACGAGCAGTACTTC
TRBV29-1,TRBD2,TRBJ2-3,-,CSTAGDLSTDTQYF,TGCAGCACAGCGGGGGACCTTAGCACAGATACGCAGTATTTT
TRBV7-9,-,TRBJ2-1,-,CASSPPGLRTNNEQFF,TGTGCCAGCAGCCCCCCTGGACTTAGAACAAACAATGAGCAGTTCTTC
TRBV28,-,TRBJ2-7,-,CASSLYRVSYEQYF,TGTGCCAGCAGCTTATACAGGGTCTCCTACGAGCAGTACTTC
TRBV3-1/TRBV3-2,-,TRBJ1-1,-,CASNERGGDTEAFF,TGTGCCAGCAATGAAAGGGGGGGGGACACTGAAGCTTTCTTT
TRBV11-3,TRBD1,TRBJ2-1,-,CASSLEGTGALSYNEQFF,TGTGCCAGCAGCTTAGAGGGGACAGGGGCCCTCTCCTACAATGAGCAGTTCTTC
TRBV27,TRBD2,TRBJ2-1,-,CASSPRSGRTYNEQFF,TGTGCCAGCAGCCCGCGGAGCGGGAGGACATACAATGAGCAGTTCTTC
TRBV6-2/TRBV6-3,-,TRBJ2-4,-,CASSLLENIQYF,TGTGCCAGCAGTTTGTTAGAAAACATTCAGTACTTC
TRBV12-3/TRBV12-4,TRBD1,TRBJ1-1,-,CASSSGTGSEAFF,TGTGCCAGCAGTTCCGGGACAGGTTCTGAAGCTTTCTTT
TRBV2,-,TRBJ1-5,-,CASALNQPQHF,TGTGCCAGCGCGCTCAATCAGCCCCAGCATTTT
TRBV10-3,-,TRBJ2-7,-,CAISDVGQLYEQYF,TGTGCCATCAGTGATGTAGGACAACTGTACGAGCAGTACTTC
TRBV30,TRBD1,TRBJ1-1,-,CAWSVPLGQVNTEAFF,TGTGCCTGGAGTGTACCTCTCGGACAGGTGAACACTGAAGCTTTCTTT
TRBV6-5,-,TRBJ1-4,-,CASSYGGSANEKLFF,TGTGCCAGCAGTTACGGGGGCAGCGCTAATGAAAAACTGTTTTTT
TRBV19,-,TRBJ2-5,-,CASRGDGSLETQYF,TGTGCCAGTCGCGGGGACGGATCTTTGGAGACCCAGTACTTC
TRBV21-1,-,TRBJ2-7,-,CASDPHREIKVVQPYEQYF,TGTGCCAGTGACCCCCACCGGGAGATAAAAGTAGTTCAACCATACGAGCAGTACTTC
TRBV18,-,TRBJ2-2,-,CASSPLEGGAGELFF,TGTGCCAGCTCACCATTGGAGGGAGGTGCCGGGGAGCTGTTTTTT
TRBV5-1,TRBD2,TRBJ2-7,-,CASSQGLGVAYEQYF,TGCGCCAGCAGCCAGGGACTAGGGGTCGCCTACGAGCAGTACTTC
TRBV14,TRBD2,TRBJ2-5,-,CASRASGSGETQYF,TGTGCCAGCAGGGCTAGCGGGAGTGGAGAGACCCAGTACTTC
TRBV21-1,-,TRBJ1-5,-,CASTGLDRGNQPQHF,TGTGCCAGTACTGGCCTCGACAGGGGCAATCAGCCCCAGCATTTT
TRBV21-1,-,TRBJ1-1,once,CASSVNVGQPAPEAFF,TGTGCCAGCAGTGTCAATGTTGGACAGCCGGCCCCTGAAGCTTTCTTT
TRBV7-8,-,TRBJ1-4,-,CASSVYPPGGRDEKLFF,TGTGCCAGCAGCGTATACCCTCCCGGGGGGCGGGATGAAAAACTGTTTTTT
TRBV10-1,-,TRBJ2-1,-,CASSRSLGYDNEQFF,TGCGCCAGCAGTCGGTCTCTGGGCTATGACAATGAGCAGTTCTTC
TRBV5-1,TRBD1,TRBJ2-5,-,CASSLAGTGGSETQYF,TGCGCCAGCAGCTTGGCCGGGACAGGGGGATCCGAGACCCAGTACTTC
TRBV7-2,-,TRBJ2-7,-,CASSLLVAGFYEQYF,TGTGCCAGCAGCTTACTCGTGGCGGGATTCTACGAGCAGTACTTC
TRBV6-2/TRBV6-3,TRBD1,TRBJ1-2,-,CASSWDRGSYGYTF,TGTGCCAGCAGCTGGGACAGGGGTAGCTATGGCTACACCTTC
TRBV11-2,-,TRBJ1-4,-,CASSSVRDNGGKLFF,TGTGCCAGCAGCTCCGTCCGGGACAATGGGGGAAAACTGTTTTTT
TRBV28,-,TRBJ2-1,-,CASSSSLSGNEQFF,TGTGCCAGCAGTTCCTCCCTTTCCGGCAATGAGCAGTTCTTC
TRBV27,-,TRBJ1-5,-,CASSSHRRPQHF,TGTGCCAGCAGTTCACACCGTCGGCCCCAGCATTTT
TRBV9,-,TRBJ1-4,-,CASSVGVLKGEKLFF,TGTGCCAGCAGCGTAGGGGTCCTAAAGGGGGAAAAACTGTTTTTT
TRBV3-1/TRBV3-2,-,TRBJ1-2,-,CASSRPGGSGTF,TGTGCCAGCAGTCGGCCGGGCGGATCGGGAACCTTC
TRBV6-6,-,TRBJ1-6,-,CASSYSSVNSPLHF,TGTGCCAGCAGTTACTCGTCAGTTAATTCACCCCTCCACTTT
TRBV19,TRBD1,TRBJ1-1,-,CASSVDRDTEAFF,TGTGCCAGTAGTGTAGACAGGGATACTGAAGCTTTCTTT
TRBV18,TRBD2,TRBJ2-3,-,CASSPPLAGVGTDTQYF,TGTGCCAGCTCACCACCTCTAGCGGGAGTGGGCACAGATACGCAGTATTTT
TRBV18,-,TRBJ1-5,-,CASSLTAFGGQPQHF,TGTGCCAGCTCACTGACGGCGTTTGGAGGTCAGCCCCAGCATTTT
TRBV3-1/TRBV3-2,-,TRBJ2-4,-,CASSRQVGAVAKNIQYF,TGTGCCAGCAGCCGACAGGTCGGGGCTGTTGCCAAAAACATTCAGTACTTC
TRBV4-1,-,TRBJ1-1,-,CASRNRASNTEAFF,TGCGCCAGCAGAAACAGGGCCTCGAACACTGAAGCTTTCTTT
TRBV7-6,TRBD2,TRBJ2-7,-,CASSLAVGEGSVTYEQYF,TGTGCCAGCAGCTTAGCGGTGGGGGAGGGGTCGGTCACATACGAGCAGTACTTC
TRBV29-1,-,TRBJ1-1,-,CSVGPGVNTEAFF,TGCAGCGTTGGGCCCGGGGTGAACACTGAAGCTTTCTTT
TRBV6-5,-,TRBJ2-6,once,CASTSGANVLTF,TGTGCCAGCACTTCTGGGGCCAACGTCCTGACTTTC
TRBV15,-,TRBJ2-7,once,CATSRGSSSEQYF,TGTGCCACCAGCAGAGGATCGAGCTCCGAGCAGTACTTC
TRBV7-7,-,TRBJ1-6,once,CASSAGRGSPLHF,TGTGCTAGCAGCGCCGGTAGGGGTTCACCCCTCCACTTT
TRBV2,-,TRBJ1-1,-,CATLTGNMNTEAFF,TGTGCCACCCTTACAGGAAACATGAACACTGAAGCTTTCTTT
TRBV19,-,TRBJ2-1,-,CASSYLGNEQFF,TGTGCCAGTAGCTACCTCGGCAATGAGCAGTTCTTC
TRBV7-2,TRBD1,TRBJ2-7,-,CASRIVGGEDEQYF,TGTGCCAGCAGAATCGTAGGGGGCGAGGACGAGCAGTACTTC